This TCR beta chain comes out of a study of identical twins. Broader study findings: Sharing of beta out-of-frame sequences by twins showed a weaker excess. Zero-insertion results could be subject to partial confounding by invariant MAIT and iNKT cells.

The V end lost 6 bases, the J end lost 2 bases, and 22 bases lay between the germline ends. CDR1 and CDR2 (germline): SQVTM, ANQGSEA. This CDR3 has 16 amino acids. A universal primer site was incorporated via template switching, and the cDNA contained unique molecular identifiers. TCRdb itself ran the 5' RACE reads through MiXCR, one entry per CDR3 protein. The sample has 1.5 million to 2 million distinct CDR3 sequences; about 32% are singletons. A few counts support this clonotype. Its target is unknown. There were only healthy Caucasians among the donors. This sequence joins TRBV29-1 and TRBJ2-5; D not resolved. This receptor was taken from a newborn girl in good health. Sequenced: cord blood. CDR3 DNA sequence: TGCAGCGTGCGCTTCCACACCTCTGGCTTTCAAGAGACCCAGTACTTC. Its protein product is CSVRFHTSGFQETQYF. Full variable domain (missing parts from reference TRBV29-1 and TRBJ2-5): SAVISQKPSRDICQRGTSLTIQCQVDSQVTMMFWYRQQPGQSLTLIATANQGSEATYESGFVIDKFPISRPNLTFSTLTVSNMSPEDSSIYLCSVRFHTSGFQETQYFGPGTRLLVL.